The clone carrying this TCR beta chain turned up a few times. Antigen: not known. The sample comes from a study of shared clonotypes between healthy human individuals. Study results and caveats: Investigators collected only blood, and repertoires in tissues likely differ.

The table came from immunoSEQ multiplex PCR; TCRdb's copy has only in-frame clones and leaves some out. The top ten hold approximately 12% of the sample, which has some 530,000 clones, more than 75% seen once. Sequencing was performed on PBMCs. This clonotype was sampled from a woman between 35 and 50 years old in good health. Some clones in this sample may be carry-over from other donors' samples.

CDR3 in amino acids: CASGTTGITDTQYF. DNA for the CDR3: TGTGCCAGCGGAACGACAGGGATCACAGATACGCAGTATTTT. The rearrangement uses TRBV28 and TRBJ2-3, with 7 positions matching TRBD1. This CDR3 is 14 amino acids long. Trimming removed 8 bases from V and 2 bases from J; junction bases left unmatched: 7. Germline CDR1 MDHEN, CDR2 SYDVKM.